These T cell receptor beta chains were read from a single sample in a study of blood T cell repertoires in COVID-19. Some clones are missing from TCRdb's copy, which holds only in-frame ones; the method was immunoSEQ multiplex PCR. Found here are some 130,000 clones, approximately 78% of them singletons; the top ten hold 11%. Specimen: peripheral blood. These receptor sequences come from a man in his sixties who had recovered from COVID-19. CDR3s include the opening cysteine and the closing phenylalanine or tryptophan. Each record gives: V gene, D gene, J gene, CDR3 protein. A D gene is named only where the DNA matches it firmly.

TRBV11-3	TRBD2	TRBJ2-3	CASSPGTSGRGDTQYF
TRBV4-3	TRBD2	TRBJ2-7	CASSQVAGGREQYF
TRBV6-2/TRBV6-3	-	TRBJ2-3	CASSSGVSTDTQYF
TRBV18	-	TRBJ2-2	CASSPTRGAIGELFF
TRBV3-1/TRBV3-2	-	TRBJ1-2	CASSQAGLADGYTF
TRBV19	-	TRBJ1-6	CASSFGGESPLHF
TRBV6-2/TRBV6-3	-	TRBJ1-2	CASSYGGSTNYGYTF
TRBV3-1/TRBV3-2	-	TRBJ2-1	CASSPQIYNEQFF
TRBV5-1	-	TRBJ2-2	CASREPGELFF
TRBV5-1	-	TRBJ2-1	CASSLVSQGVNEQFF
TRBV5-6	TRBD1	TRBJ1-1	CASSPDRRTEAFF
TRBV12-3/TRBV12-4	-	TRBJ1-3	CASNTYSGNTIYF
TRBV27	-	TRBJ2-7	CASSLSPPGYEQYF
TRBV27	TRBD1	TRBJ1-5	CASCRTGGSNQPQHF
TRBV5-1	-	TRBJ1-6	CASSSAGRDNSPLHF
TRBV7-2	-	TRBJ1-5	CASSLGGEANQPQHF
TRBV10-1	TRBD1	TRBJ2-3	CASSVRRDRATDTQYF
TRBV4-3	-	TRBJ1-5	CASSQEQGSNQPQHF
TRBV19	-	TRBJ1-4	CASSEAGATNEKLFF
TRBV28	-	TRBJ2-2	CASRLTGTNTGELFF
TRBV7-9	-	TRBJ1-1	CASSFNGDTEAFF
TRBV6-5	-	TRBJ1-5	CASSLQGWQPQHF
TRBV6-6	-	TRBJ2-1	CASSPQRSSYNEQFF
TRBV11-1	TRBD1	TRBJ1-2	CASSLGQGAYGYTF
TRBV14	-	TRBJ1-4	CASSQDGGARHEKLFF
TRBV11-2	TRBD2	TRBJ2-3	CASSYLTSGSLDTQYF
TRBV6-5	-	TRBJ1-1	CASRLGGRGEAFF
TRBV5-1	TRBD1	TRBJ1-1	CASSSTGTHTEAFF
TRBV6-5	-	TRBJ2-1	CASSYTGPGHEQFF
TRBV7-2	-	TRBJ1-5	CASSLIPLNQPQHF
TRBV11-2	TRBD2	TRBJ2-1	CASSLGLAGPEQFF
TRBV3-1/TRBV3-2	TRBD2	TRBJ2-2	CASSQELAGVNTGELFF
TRBV10-3	TRBD1	TRBJ1-2	CAGRQGVYYGYTF
TRBV5-1	-	TRBJ2-5	CASSSILPSQETQYF
TRBV6-6	TRBD1	TRBJ2-2	CASSQTGADTGELFF
TRBV6-6	-	TRBJ2-2	CASSYKRDTGELFF
TRBV5-1	TRBD1	TRBJ1-2	CASSLAQGPYGYTF
TRBV7-8	-	TRBJ2-7	CASSLGYQRPVVWEQYF
TRBV12-3/TRBV12-4	-	TRBJ2-7	CASTFSDTEQYF
TRBV7-2	TRBD2	TRBJ2-1	CASSPSGGVNEQFF
TRBV19	-	TRBJ2-3	CASSDLRDTEGTDTQYF
TRBV4-2	-	TRBJ1-5	CASSQGEGEPQHF
TRBV19	-	TRBJ1-4	CASSIRYEKLFF